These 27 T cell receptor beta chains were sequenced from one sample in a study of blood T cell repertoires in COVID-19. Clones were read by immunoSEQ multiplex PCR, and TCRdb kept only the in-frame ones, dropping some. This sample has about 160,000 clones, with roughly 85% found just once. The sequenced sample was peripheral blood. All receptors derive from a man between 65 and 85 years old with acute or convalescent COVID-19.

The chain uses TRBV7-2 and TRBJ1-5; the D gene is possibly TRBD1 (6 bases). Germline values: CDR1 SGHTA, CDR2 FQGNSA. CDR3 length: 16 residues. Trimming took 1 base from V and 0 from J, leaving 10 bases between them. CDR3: CASSLEGTISNQPQHF. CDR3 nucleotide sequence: TGTGCCAGCAGCTTAGAGGGGACAATTAGCAATCAGCCCCAGCATTTT.

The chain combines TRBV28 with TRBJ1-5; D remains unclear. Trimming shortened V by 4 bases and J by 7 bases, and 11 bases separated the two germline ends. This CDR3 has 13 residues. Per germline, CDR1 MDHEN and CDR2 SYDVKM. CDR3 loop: CASSSPSGQPQHF. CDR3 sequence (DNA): TGTGCCAGCAGTTCCCCCTCAGGACAGCCCCAGCATTTT.

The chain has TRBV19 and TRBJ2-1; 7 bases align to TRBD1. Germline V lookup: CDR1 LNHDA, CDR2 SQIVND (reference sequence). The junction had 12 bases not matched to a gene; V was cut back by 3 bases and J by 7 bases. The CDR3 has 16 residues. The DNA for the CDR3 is TGTGCCAGTAGTATGAGATTGGGGCAGGGGGTAAATGAGCAGTTCTTC. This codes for CASSMRLGQGVNEQFF.

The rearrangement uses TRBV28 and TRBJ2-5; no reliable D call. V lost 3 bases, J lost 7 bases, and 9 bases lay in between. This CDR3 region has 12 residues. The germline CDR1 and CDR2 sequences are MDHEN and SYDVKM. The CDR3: CASSFGLGTQYF. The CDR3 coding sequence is TGTGCCAGCAGTTTTGGGCTGGGGACCCAGTACTTC.

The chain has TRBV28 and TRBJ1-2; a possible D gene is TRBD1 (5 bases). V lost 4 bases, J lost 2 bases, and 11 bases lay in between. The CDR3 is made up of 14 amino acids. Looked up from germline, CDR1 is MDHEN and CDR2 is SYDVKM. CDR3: CASSSGLGNYGYTF. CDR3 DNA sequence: TGTGCCAGCAGTTCAGGGCTGGGGAACTATGGCTACACCTTC.

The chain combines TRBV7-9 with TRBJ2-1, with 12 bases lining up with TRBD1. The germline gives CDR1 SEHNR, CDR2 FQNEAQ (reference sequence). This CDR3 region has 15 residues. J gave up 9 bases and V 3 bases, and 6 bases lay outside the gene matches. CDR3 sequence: CASSFRDRGRGEQFF. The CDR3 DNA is TGTGCCAGCAGCTTCCGGGACAGGGGGCGCGGTGAGCAGTTCTTC.

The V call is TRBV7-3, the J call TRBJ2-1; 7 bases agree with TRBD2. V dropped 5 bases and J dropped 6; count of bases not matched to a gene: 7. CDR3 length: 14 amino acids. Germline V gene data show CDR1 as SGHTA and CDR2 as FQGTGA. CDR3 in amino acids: CASSPGTIGNEQFF. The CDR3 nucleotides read TGTGCCAGCAGCCCCGGGACTATAGGCAATGAGCAGTTCTTC.

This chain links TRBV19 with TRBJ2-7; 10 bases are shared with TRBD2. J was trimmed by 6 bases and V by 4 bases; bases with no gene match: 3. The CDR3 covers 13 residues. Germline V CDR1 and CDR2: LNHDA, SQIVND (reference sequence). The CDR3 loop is CASSNLAGVEQYF. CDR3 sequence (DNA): TGTGCCAGTAGTAATCTAGCGGGAGTCGAGCAGTACTTC.

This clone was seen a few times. Here the CDR3 DNA reads TGTGCCAGCAGTCCAAGGACTAGCGGGCCCACCGGGGAGCTGTTTTTT. The encoded protein is CASSPRTSGPTGELFF. The rearrangement links TRBV2 to TRBJ2-2, with TRBD2 matching 11 bases. V was clipped by 5 bases and J by 4 bases; unmatched bases: 6. The CDR3 has 16 residues. CDR1 SNHLY and CDR2 FYNNEI come from the germline V gene.

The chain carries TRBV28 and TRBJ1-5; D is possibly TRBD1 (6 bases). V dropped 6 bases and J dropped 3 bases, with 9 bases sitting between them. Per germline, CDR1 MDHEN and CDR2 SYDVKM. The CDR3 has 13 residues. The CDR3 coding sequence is TGTGCCAGCAGCGGACAGCACAATCAGCCCCAGCATTTT. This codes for CASSGQHNQPQHF.

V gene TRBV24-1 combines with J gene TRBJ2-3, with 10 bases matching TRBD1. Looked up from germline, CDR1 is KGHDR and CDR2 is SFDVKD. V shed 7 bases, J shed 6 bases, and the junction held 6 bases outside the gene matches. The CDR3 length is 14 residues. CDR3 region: CATRGQGRGDTQYF. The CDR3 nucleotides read TGTGCCACCAGGGGACAGGGGAGAGGGGATACGCAGTATTTT.

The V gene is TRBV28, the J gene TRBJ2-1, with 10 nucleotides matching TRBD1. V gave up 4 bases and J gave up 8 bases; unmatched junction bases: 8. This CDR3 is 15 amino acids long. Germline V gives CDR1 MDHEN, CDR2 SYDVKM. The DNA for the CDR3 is TGTGCCAGCAGTTCCGGACAGGGGGGATACTATGAGCAGTTCTTC. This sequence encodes CASSSGQGGYYEQFF.

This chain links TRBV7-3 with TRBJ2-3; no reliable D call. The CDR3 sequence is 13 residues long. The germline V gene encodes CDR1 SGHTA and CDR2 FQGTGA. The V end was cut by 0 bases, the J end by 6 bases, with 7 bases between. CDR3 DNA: TGTGCCAGCAGCTTAACTCAGTGGGATACGCAGTATTTT. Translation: CASSLTQWDTQYF.

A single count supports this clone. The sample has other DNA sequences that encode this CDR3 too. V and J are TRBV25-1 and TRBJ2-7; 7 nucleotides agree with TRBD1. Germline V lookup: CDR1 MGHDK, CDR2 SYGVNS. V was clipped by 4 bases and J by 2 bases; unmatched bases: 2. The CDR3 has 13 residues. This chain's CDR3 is CASSGQGTYEQYF. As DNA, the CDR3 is TGTGCCAGCAGTGGACAGGGCACCTACGAGCAGTACTTC.

The CDR3 spells CASSYRAGVTDTQYF. The CDR3 DNA is TGTGCCAGCAGTTATCGGGCGGGAGTTACAGATACGCAGTATTTT. This chain joins TRBV6-6 and TRBJ2-3, with 7 bases fitting TRBD2. The CDR3 has 15 amino acids. Unmatched junction bases numbered 6, after V lost 3 bases and J lost 3 bases. The germline V gene has CDR1 MNHNY and CDR2 SVGAGI (reference sequence).

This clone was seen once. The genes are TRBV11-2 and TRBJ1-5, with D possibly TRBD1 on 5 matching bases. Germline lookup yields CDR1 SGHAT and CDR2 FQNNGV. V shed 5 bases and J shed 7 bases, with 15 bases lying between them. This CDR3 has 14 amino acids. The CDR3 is CASSPGQTPQPQHF. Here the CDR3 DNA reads TGTGCCAGCAGCCCCGGACAAACTCCGCAGCCCCAGCATTTT.

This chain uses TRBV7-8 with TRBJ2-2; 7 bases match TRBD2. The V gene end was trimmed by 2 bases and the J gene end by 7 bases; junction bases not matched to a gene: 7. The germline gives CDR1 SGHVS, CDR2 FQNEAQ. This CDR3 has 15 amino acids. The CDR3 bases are TGTGCCAGCAGCTTAAGGGATTTAGCGGGCGGGGAGCTGTTTTTT. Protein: CASSLRDLAGGELFF.

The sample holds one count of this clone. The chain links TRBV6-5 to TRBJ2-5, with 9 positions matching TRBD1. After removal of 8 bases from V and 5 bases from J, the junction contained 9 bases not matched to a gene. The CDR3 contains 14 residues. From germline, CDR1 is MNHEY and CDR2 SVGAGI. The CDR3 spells CASGDRGFRETQYF. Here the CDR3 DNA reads TGTGCCAGCGGAGACAGGGGGTTTAGGGAGACCCAGTACTTC.

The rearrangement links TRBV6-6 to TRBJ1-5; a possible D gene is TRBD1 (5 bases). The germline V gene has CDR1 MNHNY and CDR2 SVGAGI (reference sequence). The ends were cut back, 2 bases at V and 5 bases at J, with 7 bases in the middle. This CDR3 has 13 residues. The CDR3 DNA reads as TGTGCCAGCAGTTACCAAGGGGATCAGCCCCAGCATTTT. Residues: CASSYQGDQPQHF.

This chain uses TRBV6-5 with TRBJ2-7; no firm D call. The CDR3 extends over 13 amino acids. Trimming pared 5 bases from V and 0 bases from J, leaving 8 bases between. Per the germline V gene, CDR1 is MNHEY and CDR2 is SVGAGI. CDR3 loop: CASSPPSSYEQYF. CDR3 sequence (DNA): TGTGCCAGCAGTCCTCCTAGCTCCTACGAGCAGTACTTC.

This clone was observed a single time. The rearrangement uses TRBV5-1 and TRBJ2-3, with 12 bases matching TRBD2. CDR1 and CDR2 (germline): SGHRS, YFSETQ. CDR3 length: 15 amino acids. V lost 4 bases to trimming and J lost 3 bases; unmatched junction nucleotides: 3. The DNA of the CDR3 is TGCGCCAGCAGCGACGGACTAGCGGGAACAGATACGCAGTATTTT. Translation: CASSDGLAGTDTQYF.

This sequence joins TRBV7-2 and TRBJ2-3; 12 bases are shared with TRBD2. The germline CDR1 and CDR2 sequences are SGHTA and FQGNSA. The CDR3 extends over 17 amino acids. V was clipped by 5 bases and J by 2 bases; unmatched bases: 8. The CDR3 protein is CASSHQTSGRSTDTQYF. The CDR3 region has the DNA TGTGCCAGCAGCCACCAGACTAGCGGGAGATCCACAGATACGCAGTATTTT.

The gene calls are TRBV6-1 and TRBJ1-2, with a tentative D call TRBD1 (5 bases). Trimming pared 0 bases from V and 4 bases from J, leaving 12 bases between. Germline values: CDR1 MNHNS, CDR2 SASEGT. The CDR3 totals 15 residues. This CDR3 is CASSEAMGTAYGYTF. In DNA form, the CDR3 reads TGTGCCAGCAGTGAAGCTATGGGGACTGCCTATGGCTACACCTTC.

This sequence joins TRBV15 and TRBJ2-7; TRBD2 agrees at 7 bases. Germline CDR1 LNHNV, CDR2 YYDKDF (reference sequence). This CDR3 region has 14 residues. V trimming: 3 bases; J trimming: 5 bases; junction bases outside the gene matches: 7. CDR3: CATSSAGATNEQYF. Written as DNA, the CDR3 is TGTGCCACCAGCAGTGCGGGAGCAACCAACGAGCAGTACTTC.

For the CDR3, the DNA is TGTGCCAGCAGCCTTTCCCCCAGGGGACGAACACCCTACGAGCAGTACTTC. It specifies CASSLSPRGRTPYEQYF. The V call is TRBV3-1 (or the pseudogene TRBV3-2), the J call TRBJ2-7; D is possibly TRBD1 (6 bases). Per the germline V gene, CDR1 is LGHDT and CDR2 is YNNKEL (reference sequence). The CDR3 covers 17 residues. V was shortened by 4 bases and J by 2 bases, with 21 bases between the two germline ends.

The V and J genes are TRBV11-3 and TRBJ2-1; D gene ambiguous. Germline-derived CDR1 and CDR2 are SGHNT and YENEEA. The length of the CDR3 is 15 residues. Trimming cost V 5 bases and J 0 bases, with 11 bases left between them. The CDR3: CASSIDSNSYNEQFF. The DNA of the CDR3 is TGTGCCAGCAGCATTGACTCCAACTCCTACAATGAGCAGTTCTTC. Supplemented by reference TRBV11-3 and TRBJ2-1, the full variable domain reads EAGVVQSPRYKIIEKKQPVAFWCNPISGHNTLYWYLQNLGQGPELLIRYENEEAVDDSQLPKDRFSAERLKGVDSTLKIQPAELGDSAVYLCASSIDSNSYNEQFFGPGTRLTVL.

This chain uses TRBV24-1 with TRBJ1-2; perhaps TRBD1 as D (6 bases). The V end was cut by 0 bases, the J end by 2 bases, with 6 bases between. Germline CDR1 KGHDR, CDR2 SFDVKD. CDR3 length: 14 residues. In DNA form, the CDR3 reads TGTGCCACCAGTGATTTGGGACAGAACTATGGCTACACCTTC. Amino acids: CATSDLGQNYGYTF.